This note documents a single T cell receptor (beta chain) sequence. The antigen is not known. Germline CDR1 MNHEY, CDR2 SMNVEV (reference sequence). The CDR3 is 13 amino acids. V was shortened by 10 bases and J by 6 bases, with 16 bases between the two germline ends. These data are taken from a study of shared clonotypes between healthy human individuals. Broader study findings: What naive subsets generally showed was a larger estimated richness than memory subsets showed.

Terminally differentiated effector memory CD45RA+ cells were excluded from the naive CD8 cells, which were CD45RO-negative and positively selected for CCR7. Several immunoSEQ plates received, in even portions, the genomic DNA of each subset. Study processing details: Filtering differed since immunoSEQ provided only junctions, with no quality scores. This table comes from immunoSEQ multiplex PCR, and its TCRdb copy is limited to in-frame clones, with some not included. V and J calls and clone size are copied from that table; D and trimming were computed from the DNA. The sample comprises hundreds of thousands of clones, roughly 96% of which are singletons, and about 0.12% rests with the top ten.

What was sequenced was naive CD8+ T cells sorted from blood. This chain joins TRBV27 and TRBJ2-1; maybe TRBD2 (5 bases). This sequence was found in a woman aged 25 to 39 in good health. The CDR3 DNA reads TGTGCCACCACCGGGGTTTTGGGCAATGAGCAGTTCTTC. This gives the protein CATTGVLGNEQFF.